The 18 T cell receptor beta chains below all came from one sample that was sequenced in a study of PD-L1 blockade in urothelial cancer. Libraries were prepared by immunoSEQ multiplex PCR; TCRdb keeps only in-frame clonotypes and omits some of them. The sample shows 38,000 or so clones, around 82% of them seen only once. The sequenced sample was PBMCs, obtained around atezolizumab (anti-PD-L1) treatment. The receptors here all came from a man aged 55 to 70 with urothelial cancer.

This clone was seen only once. The chain uses TRBV7-9 and TRBJ2-2, with TRBD2 identical over 9 bases. The V and J ends lost 5 bases and 5 bases, in that order; junction bases with no gene match: 12. CDR1 SEHNR and CDR2 FQNEAQ come from the germline V gene (reference sequence). The CDR3 is 17 amino acids. The DNA of the CDR3 is TGTGCCAGCAGCGGTCCAGCGGGAGGCGGGATTACCGGGGAGCTGTTTTTT. It is translated as CASSGPAGGGITGELFF.

This clone came up once. The CDR3 here is CASSEALREGGYTF. In nucleotides, the CDR3 is TGTGCCAGCAGTGAAGCGCTTCGGGAGGGTGGCTACACCTTC. The chain links TRBV6-1 to TRBJ1-2; D not certain. The V gene's germline CDR1 is MNHNS and CDR2 SASEGT. V lost 0 bases to trimming and J lost 7 bases, with 12 bases between them. This CDR3 comprises 14 residues.

In this sample, this clone is large. The chain links TRBV27 to TRBJ1-1; D remains ambiguous. CDR1 is MNHEY, CDR2 SMNVEV, per germline (reference sequence). The V end lost 1 base, the J end lost 1 base, and 4 bases lay between the germline ends. The CDR3 length is 13 residues. In DNA form, the CDR3 reads TGTGCCAGCAGTTTATACTCGAACACTGAAGCTTTCTTT. Protein sequence: CASSLYSNTEAFF.

The chain carries TRBV6-5 and TRBJ2-7, with D possibly TRBD2 on 6 matching bases. CDR1 MNHEY and CDR2 SVGAGI come from the germline V gene. CDR3 size: 13 residues. Trimming removed 5 bases at V and 4 bases at J, with 12 bases between. This CDR3 is CASSKSGGYEQYF. The CDR3 DNA follows: TGTGCCAGCAGTAAGTCTGGGGGGTACGAGCAGTACTTC.

This clone was counted between two and nine times. The V and J genes are TRBV11-2 and TRBJ2-4; 7 nucleotides align to TRBD1. With 5 bases clipped from V and 8 bases from J, the junction kept 6 bases outside the gene matches. The length of the CDR3 is 13 residues. CDR1 and CDR2 from the germline V gene are SGHAT and FQNNGV. Here the CDR3 reads CASSPGTVHIQYF. CDR3 DNA sequence: TGTGCCAGCAGCCCCGGGACAGTGCACATTCAGTACTTC.

The CDR3 sequence: CASSLDRDRDEQFF. The CDR3 coding sequence is TGTGCCAGCAGCTTAGACCGGGACAGGGATGAGCAGTTCTTC. The J gene is TRBJ2-1, the V gene TRBV7-2; the match to TRBD1 covers 9 bases. Germline V CDR1 and CDR2: SGHTA, FQGNSA. The CDR3 contains 14 residues. Trimming cost V 1 base and J 8 bases; bases outside gene matches: 3.

V and J are TRBV7-2 and TRBJ2-7; tentative D call: TRBD2 (5 bases). The CDR3 totals 12 residues. From germline, CDR1 is SGHTA and CDR2 FQGNSA. Trimming stripped 5 bases from V and 7 bases from J, with 12 bases between. The CDR3, as DNA: TGTGCCAGCAGCCACGCTGAGGGAGAGCAGTACTTC. Protein product: CASSHAEGEQYF. The full variable domain, completed using reference TRBV7-2 and TRBJ2-7, is GAGVSQSPSNKVTEKGKDVELRCDPISGHTALYWYRQSLGQGLEFLIYFQGNSAPDKSGLPSDRFSAERTGGSVSTLTIQRTQQEDSAVYLCASSHAEGEQYFGPGTRLTVT.

The chain carries TRBV29-1 and TRBJ2-7, with 7 bases identical to TRBD1. The V and J ends lost 5 bases and 3 bases, in that order; junction bases with no gene match: 7. In germline, CDR1 is SQVTM, CDR2 ANQGSEA. The CDR3 sequence is 13 residues long. As DNA, the CDR3 is TGCAGCGTTAGGGTGACAGGGATCTACGAGCAGTACTTC. Its translation is CSVRVTGIYEQYF.

The J gene is TRBJ2-1, the V gene TRBV7-2; 7 bases fit TRBD2. CDR3 length equals 14 residues. Germline trimming cut 5 bases from V and 7 bases from J; bases unmatched to any gene: 8. Germline CDR1 and CDR2: SGHTA and FQGNSA. The CDR3 DNA sequence: TGTGCCAGCAGCCCACCCCCCGGGAGGAATGAGCAGTTCTTC. It translates to CASSPPPGRNEQFF.

This chain links TRBV10-1 with TRBJ2-3, with TRBD2 identical over 7 bases. Germline V gene sequence: CDR1 WNHNN, CDR2 SYGVQD (reference sequence). This CDR3 spans 16 amino acids. The J segment lost 1 base and the V segment lost 4 bases, leaving 8 bases of the junction unmatched. DNA of the CDR3: TGCGCCAGCAGTGGAACTAGAGGGAGGGGCACAGATACGCAGTATTTT. Translated: CASSGTRGRGTDTQYF.

The V and J genes are TRBV28 and TRBJ2-3; D gene unclear. The CDR3 sequence is 15 residues long. Germline V gives CDR1 MDHEN, CDR2 SYDVKM. V was pared by 0 bases and J by 0 bases, with 7 bases between. CDR3 residues: CASSLWQASTDTQYF. The CDR3 region has the DNA TGTGCCAGCAGTTTATGGCAGGCAAGCACAGATACGCAGTATTTT.

The chain recombines TRBV27 with TRBJ1-2, with 8 bases matching TRBD1. Germline V gene sequence: CDR1 MNHEY, CDR2 SMNVEV (reference sequence). The CDR3 is made up of 18 amino acids. V gave up 3 bases and J gave up 2 bases; unmatched junction bases: 14. The CDR3 coding sequence is TGTGCCAGCAGTTTTACCTCCAGGGGGCCAGTGGGAAACTATGGCTACACCTTC. This translates into CASSFTSRGPVGNYGYTF.

This clone was found a few times. The rearrangement links TRBV29-1 to TRBJ2-1; TRBD1 might be the D (5 bases). CDR1 SQVTM and CDR2 ANQGSEA come from the germline V gene. The CDR3 loop spans 12 amino acids. Trimming stripped 8 bases from V and 6 bases from J, with 14 bases between. The chain's CDR3 is CSIGLGLNEQFF. In nucleotides, the CDR3 is TGCAGCATTGGGCTGGGGCTCAATGAGCAGTTCTTC.

This sequence joins TRBV2 and TRBJ1-6, with D unclear. This CDR3 spans 14 amino acids. In germline, CDR1 is SNHLY, CDR2 FYNNEI. Trimming pared 8 bases from V and 6 bases from J, leaving 14 bases between. Here the CDR3 reads CASCSDGGNSPLHF. The CDR3 coding sequence is TGTGCCAGCTGCTCGGACGGAGGTAATTCACCCCTCCACTTT.

Of note for this clone: In the same sample, other DNA sequences code for this CDR3. The V call is TRBV28, the J call TRBJ2-7, with a possible D match to TRBD1 (6 bases). V lost 6 bases, J lost 6 bases, and 12 bases lay in between. The CDR3 runs to 12 residues. CDR1 is MDHEN and CDR2 is SYDVKM in the germline V gene. The CDR3 protein is CASSLQGGEQYF. The CDR3 DNA sequence: TGTGCCAGCAGCCTACAGGGCGGCGAGCAGTACTTC.

This CDR3 reads CASSAGTTYEQYF. The DNA of the CDR3 is TGTGCCAGCAGCGCGGGGACCACCTACGAGCAGTACTTC. J is TRBJ2-7 and V is TRBV7-9; TRBD2 is a possible D gene (6 bases). Germline CDR1 and CDR2: SEHNR and FQNEAQ (reference sequence). V was clipped by 5 bases and J by 2 bases, with 10 bases between them. The length of the CDR3 is 13 residues. The entire variable domain, with the rest obtained from reference TRBV7-9 and TRBJ2-7, is as follows: DTGVSQNPRHKITKRGQNVTFRCDPISEHNRLYWYRQTLGQGPEFLTYFQNEAQLEKSRLLSDRFSAERPKGSFSTLEIQRTEQGDSAMYLCASSAGTTYEQYFGPGTRLTVT.

This clone was seen only a few times. The chain has TRBV13 and TRBJ1-6, with 8 bases lining up with TRBD1. The CDR3 covers 15 residues. J was trimmed by 6 bases and V by 5 bases; bases with no gene match: 6. Germline V CDR1 and CDR2: PRHDT, FYEKMQ (reference sequence). For the CDR3, the DNA is TGTGCCAGCAGCAATCGACAGGGGATTAATTCACCCCTCCACTTT. Translating it yields CASSNRQGINSPLHF.

The chain joins TRBV10-2 to TRBJ2-2; D remains unclear. Per germline, CDR1 WSHSY and CDR2 SAAADI. CDR3 length equals 15 residues. Trimming stripped 0 bases from V and 2 bases from J, with 7 bases between. The CDR3 coding sequence is TGCGCCAGCAGTGAGTCGAGACTCAACACCGGGGAGCTGTTTTTT. Its translation is CASSESRLNTGELFF.